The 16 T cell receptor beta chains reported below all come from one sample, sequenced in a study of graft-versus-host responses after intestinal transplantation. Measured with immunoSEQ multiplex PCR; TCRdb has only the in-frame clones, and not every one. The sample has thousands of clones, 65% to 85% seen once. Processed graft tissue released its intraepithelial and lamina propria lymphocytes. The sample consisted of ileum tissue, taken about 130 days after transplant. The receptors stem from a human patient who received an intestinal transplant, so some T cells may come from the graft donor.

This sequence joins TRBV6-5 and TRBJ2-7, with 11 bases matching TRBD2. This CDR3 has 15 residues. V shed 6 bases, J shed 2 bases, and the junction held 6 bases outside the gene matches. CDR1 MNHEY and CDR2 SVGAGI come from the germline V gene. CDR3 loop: CASRGRGLAAYEQYF. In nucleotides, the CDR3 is TGTGCCAGCAGGGGTAGGGGACTAGCGGCCTACGAGCAGTACTTC.

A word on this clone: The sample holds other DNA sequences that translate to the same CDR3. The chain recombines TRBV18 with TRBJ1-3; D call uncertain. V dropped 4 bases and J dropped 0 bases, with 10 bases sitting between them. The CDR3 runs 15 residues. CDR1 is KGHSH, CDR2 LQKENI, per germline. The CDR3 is CASSLGSFSGNTIYF. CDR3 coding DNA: TGTGCCAGCTCACTGGGGAGTTTCTCTGGAAACACCATATATTTT. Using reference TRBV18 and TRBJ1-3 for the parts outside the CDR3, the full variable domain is NAGVMQNPRHLVRRRGQEARLRCSPMKGHSHVYWYRQLPEEGLKFMVYLQKENIIDESGMPKERFSAEFPKEGPSILRIQQVVRGDSAAYFCASSLGSFSGNTIYFGEGSWLTVV.

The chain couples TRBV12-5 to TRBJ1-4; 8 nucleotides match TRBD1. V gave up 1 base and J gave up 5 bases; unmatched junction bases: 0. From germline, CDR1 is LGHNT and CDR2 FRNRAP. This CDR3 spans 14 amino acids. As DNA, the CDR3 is TGTGCTAGTGGTTTGGGGACAGGGAATGAAAAACTGTTTTTT. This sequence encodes CASGLGTGNEKLFF.

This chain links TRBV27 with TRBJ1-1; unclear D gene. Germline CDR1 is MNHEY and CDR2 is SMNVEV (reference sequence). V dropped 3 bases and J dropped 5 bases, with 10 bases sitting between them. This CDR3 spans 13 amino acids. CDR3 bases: TGTGCCAGCAGTTTTTCTACTTGGACTGAAGCTTTCTTT. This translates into CASSFSTWTEAFF.

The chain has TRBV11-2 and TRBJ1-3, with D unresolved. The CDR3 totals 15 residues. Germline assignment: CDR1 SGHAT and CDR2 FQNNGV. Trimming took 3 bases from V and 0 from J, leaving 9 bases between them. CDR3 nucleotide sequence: TGTGCCAGCAGCTTGGCGCAACTCTCTGGAAACACCATATATTTT. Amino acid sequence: CASSLAQLSGNTIYF.

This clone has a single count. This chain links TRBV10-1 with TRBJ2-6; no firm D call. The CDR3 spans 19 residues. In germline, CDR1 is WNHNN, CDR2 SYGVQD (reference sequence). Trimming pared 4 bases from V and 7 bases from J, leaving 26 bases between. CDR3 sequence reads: CASSGHQRIAQSRANVLTF. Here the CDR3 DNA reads TGCGCCAGCAGTGGTCACCAAAGGATCGCACAAAGTCGTGCCAACGTCCTGACTTTC.

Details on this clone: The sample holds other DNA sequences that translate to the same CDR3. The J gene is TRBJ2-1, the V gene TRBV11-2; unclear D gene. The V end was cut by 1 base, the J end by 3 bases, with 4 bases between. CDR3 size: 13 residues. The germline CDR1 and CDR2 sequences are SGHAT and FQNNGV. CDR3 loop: CASSLGHYNEQFF. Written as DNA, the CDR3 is TGTGCCAGCAGCTTAGGGCACTACAATGAGCAGTTCTTC.

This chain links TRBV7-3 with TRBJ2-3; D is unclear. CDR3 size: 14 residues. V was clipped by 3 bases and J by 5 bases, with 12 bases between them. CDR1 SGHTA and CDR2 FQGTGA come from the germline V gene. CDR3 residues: CASSFSGLKDTQYF. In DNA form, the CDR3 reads TGTGCCAGCAGCTTCTCGGGCCTTAAAGATACGCAGTATTTT.

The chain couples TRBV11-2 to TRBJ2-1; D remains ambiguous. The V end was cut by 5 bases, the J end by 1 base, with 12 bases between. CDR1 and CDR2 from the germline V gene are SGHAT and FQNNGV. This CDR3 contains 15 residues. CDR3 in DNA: TGTGCCAGCAGCAAGTATCTGGGTTCCTACAATGAGCAGTTCTTC. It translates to CASSKYLGSYNEQFF.

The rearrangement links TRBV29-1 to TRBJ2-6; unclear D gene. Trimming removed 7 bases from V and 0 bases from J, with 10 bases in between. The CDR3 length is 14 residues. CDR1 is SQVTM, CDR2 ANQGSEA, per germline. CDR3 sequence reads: CSAAIPSGANVLTF. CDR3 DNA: TGCAGCGCCGCGATCCCCTCTGGGGCCAACGTCCTGACTTTC.

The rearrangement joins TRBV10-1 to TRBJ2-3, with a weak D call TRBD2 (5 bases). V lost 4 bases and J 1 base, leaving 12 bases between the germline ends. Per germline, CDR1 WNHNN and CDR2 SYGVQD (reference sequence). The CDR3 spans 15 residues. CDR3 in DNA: TGCGCCAGCAGTGGAGCCGTGCGGGGCACAGATACGCAGTATTTT. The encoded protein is CASSGAVRGTDTQYF.

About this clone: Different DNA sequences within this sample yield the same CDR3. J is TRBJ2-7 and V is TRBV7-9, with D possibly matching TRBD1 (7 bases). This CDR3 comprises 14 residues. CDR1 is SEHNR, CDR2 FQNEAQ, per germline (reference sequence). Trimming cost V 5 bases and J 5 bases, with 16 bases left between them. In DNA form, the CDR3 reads TGTGCCAGCAGCCCCGGCGGGACAGTTAACGAGCAGTACTTC. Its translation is CASSPGGTVNEQYF.

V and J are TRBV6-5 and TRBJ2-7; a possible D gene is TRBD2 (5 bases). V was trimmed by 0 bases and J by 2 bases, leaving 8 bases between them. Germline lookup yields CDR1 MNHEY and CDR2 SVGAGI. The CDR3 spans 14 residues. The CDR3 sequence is CASSYSPAAYEQYF. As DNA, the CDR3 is TGTGCCAGCAGTTACTCGCCAGCGGCCTACGAGCAGTACTTC.

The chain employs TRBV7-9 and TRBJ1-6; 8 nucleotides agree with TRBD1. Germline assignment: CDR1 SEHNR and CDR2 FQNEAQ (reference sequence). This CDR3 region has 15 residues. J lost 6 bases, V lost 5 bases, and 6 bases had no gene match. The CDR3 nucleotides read TGTGCCAGCAGCGTGGACAGGGCCGGTAATTCACCCCTCCACTTT. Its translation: CASSVDRAGNSPLHF.

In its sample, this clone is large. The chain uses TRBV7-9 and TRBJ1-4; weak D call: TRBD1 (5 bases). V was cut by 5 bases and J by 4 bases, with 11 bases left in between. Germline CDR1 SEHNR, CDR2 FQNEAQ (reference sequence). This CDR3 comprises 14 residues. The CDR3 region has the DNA TGTGCCAGCAGCCAAAACAGGTTTAATGAAAAACTGTTTTTT. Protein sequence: CASSQNRFNEKLFF. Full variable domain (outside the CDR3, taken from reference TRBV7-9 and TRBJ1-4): DTGVSQNPRHKITKRGQNVTFRCDPISEHNRLYWYRQTLGQGPEFLTYFQNEAQLEKSRLLSDRFSAERPKGSFSTLEIQRTEQGDSAMYLCASSQNRFNEKLFFGSGTQLSVL.

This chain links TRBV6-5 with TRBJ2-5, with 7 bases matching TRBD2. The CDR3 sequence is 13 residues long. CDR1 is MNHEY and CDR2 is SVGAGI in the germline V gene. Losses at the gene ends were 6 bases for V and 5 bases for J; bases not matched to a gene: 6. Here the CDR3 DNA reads TGTGCCAGCAGCCGATCGGGAGGCGAGACCCAGTACTTC. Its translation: CASSRSGGETQYF.